This T cell receptor beta chain was sequenced for a study of cytomegalovirus exposure and HLA in healthy donors. Points from the study as a whole: Later on, an analysis tied approximately 17,000 TCR beta sequences to HLA alleles at 0.05 false discovery rate. Within a later analysis, the majority of CMV-associated TCR beta chains appeared HLA-restricted. Later examination showed HLA-associated TCR beta chains had greater clonal expansion than equally common others.

The study ran its PCR with 60 Vbeta and 13 Jbeta primers. Some clones are missing from TCRdb's copy, which holds only in-frame ones; the method was immunoSEQ multiplex PCR. The sample lists tens of thousands of clones, about 81% occurring once. Germline-derived CDR1 and CDR2 are SQVTM and ANQGSEA. The CDR3 has 17 amino acids. Losses at the gene ends were 0 bases for V and 7 bases for J; bases not matched to a gene: 16. Worth noting for this clone: Its antigen is still unknown.

The sequence was collected from a woman aged 40-49 years in good health and CMV-seronegative. This chain joins TRBV29-1 and TRBJ1-2, with TRBD1 identical over 8 bases. Source material: PBMCs. CDR3 in DNA: TGCAGCGTTGAAGATCGGTCAGGGGGCTTGGGGTATAGTGGCTACACCTTC. It codes for CSVEDRSGGLGYSGYTF.